One sample yielded the 20 T cell receptor beta chains listed below, sequenced in a study of T cell repertoires in cytomegalovirus infection. TCRdb used MiXCR to reprocess the reads, holding one entry per CDR3 protein. The sample holds around 300,000 distinct CDR3 sequences, 8% to 9.5% seen once. Sample: PBMCs. The receptor set was obtained from a human donor in good health (CMV status not recorded). Some clones in this sample may be carry-over from other donors' samples.

This clonotype was found a few times. The rearrangement links TRBV4-2 to TRBJ2-3; TRBD2 agrees at 15 bases. Trimming cost V 1 base and J 4 bases; bases outside gene matches: 0. Per the germline V gene, CDR1 is LGHNA and CDR2 is YNFKEQ. The CDR3 spans 16 residues. The CDR3 DNA reads TGTGCCAGCAGCCAAGGGACTAGCGGGGGGGCAGATACGCAGTATTTT. Protein sequence: CASSQGTSGGADTQYF.

This clonotype was observed at least ten times. V gene TRBV7-2 combines with J gene TRBJ2-3; maybe TRBD1 (6 bases). V was pared by 5 bases and J by 3 bases, with 12 bases between. In germline, CDR1 is SGHTA, CDR2 FQGNSA. The CDR3 covers 14 residues. The CDR3 DNA sequence: TGTGCCAGCAGCCCTCGGACAGAAACAGATACGCAGTATTTT. It codes for CASSPRTETDTQYF.

The chain recombines TRBV20-1 with TRBJ2-7, with D possibly called TRBD1 or TRBD2 (5 bases each). In germline, CDR1 is DFQATT, CDR2 SNEGSKA (reference sequence). The CDR3 sequence is 13 residues long. CDR3 sequence reads: CSSLGVGSYEQYF. CDR3 nucleotide sequence: TGCAGCTCCTTGGGGGTCGGCTCCTACGAGCAGTACTTC.

The genes are TRBV18 and TRBJ2-7; 9 positions match TRBD1. The CDR3 has 17 amino acids. The V gene's germline CDR1 is KGHSH and CDR2 LQKENI. The trim removed 3 bases at V and 2 bases at J, leaving 11 bases unmatched. The CDR3 DNA follows: TGTGCCAGCTCACCCCAGCATTCCGGGACAGGGACCTACGAGCAGTACTTC. Its translation: CASSPQHSGTGTYEQYF.

In this sample, this clonotype turned up a few times. This sequence joins TRBV7-2 and TRBJ2-2; weak D call: TRBD1 (5 bases). CDR3 size: 14 residues. Germline V gene sequence: CDR1 SGHTA, CDR2 FQGNSA. V lost 5 bases, J lost 8 bases, and 15 bases lay in between. CDR3 sequence (DNA): TGTGCCAGCAGCCCCTTAGGGGCAGCTGGGGAGCTGTTTTTT. Protein sequence: CASSPLGAAGELFF.

The J gene is TRBJ1-3, the V gene TRBV10-3, with D maybe TRBD1 (5 bases). V lost 10 bases and J 2 bases, leaving 15 bases between the germline ends. CDR1 and CDR2 from the germline V gene are ENHRY and SYGVKD. This CDR3 contains 14 residues. The CDR3 here is CARHGMDTGNTIYF. The CDR3 DNA sequence: TGTGCCAGGCATGGGATGGACACTGGAAACACCATATATTTT.

This clonotype was seen a few times. The rearrangement links TRBV27 to TRBJ2-5; 7 bases map to TRBD1. Germline CDR1 is MNHEY and CDR2 is SMNVEV (reference sequence). With V trimmed by 5 bases and J by 1 base, 7 bases remained unmatched. This CDR3 has 15 residues. CDR3 sequence reads: CASSPSTGIQETQYF. In DNA, the CDR3 is TGTGCCAGCAGTCCCTCGACAGGGATCCAAGAGACCCAGTACTTC.

This clonotype occurred many times. This sequence joins TRBV19 and TRBJ2-3; possibly TRBD2 for D (6 bases). V lost 11 bases and J lost 0, with 15 bases in between. The CDR3 contains 14 residues. Germline CDR1 LNHDA, CDR2 SQIVND (reference sequence). CDR3 region: CASRERASTDTQYF. In DNA, the CDR3 is TGTGCCTCACGCGAGCGGGCTAGCACAGATACGCAGTATTTT.

The chain is built from TRBV11-2 and TRBJ1-4, with a possible D match to TRBD1 (6 bases). V was cut by 5 bases and J by 6 bases, with 16 bases left in between. This CDR3 spans 15 amino acids. CDR1 SGHAT and CDR2 FQNNGV come from the germline V gene. This CDR3 is CASSHTPRTDEKLFF. The CDR3 DNA reads as TGTGCCAGCAGCCACACTCCCCGGACAGATGAAAAACTGTTTTTT.

V usage is TRBV4-2 and J usage is TRBJ1-1, with D unclear. Trimming left V 2 bases short and J 1 base short, with 11 bases between. This CDR3 has 15 residues. Germline CDR1 is LGHNA and CDR2 is YNFKEQ. CDR3 residues: CASSQPDKANTEAFF. DNA for the CDR3: TGTGCCAGCAGCCAACCAGACAAGGCGAACACTGAAGCTTTCTTT.

Many counts were recorded for this clonotype. The genes are TRBV7-2 and TRBJ1-6; TRBD1 might be the D (5 bases). The CDR3 is made up of 14 amino acids. V was cut by 4 bases and J by 11 bases, with 15 bases left in between. Germline V gives CDR1 SGHTA, CDR2 FQGNSA. Written as DNA, the CDR3 is TGTGCCAGCAGCTCCACGGACAATGTTCCACCCCTCCACTTT. Protein: CASSSTDNVPPLHF.

The chain is built from TRBV4-1 and TRBJ2-1, with 9 bases that match TRBD1. The CDR3 spans 16 residues. V lost 0 bases to trimming and J lost 10 bases; unmatched junction nucleotides: 10. Germline CDR1 and CDR2: MGHRA and YSYEKL. CDR3 protein: CASSQDLGQGIQEQFF. DNA for the CDR3: TGCGCCAGCAGCCAAGATCTTGGACAGGGGATTCAGGAGCAGTTCTTC.

V and J are TRBV12-3 or TRBV12-4 and TRBJ1-2, with a weak D call TRBD1 (5 bases). The CDR3 contains 17 residues. The germline V and J ends were trimmed by 6 bases and 7 bases, with 27 bases remaining between them. CDR3 sequence reads: CASSLASGRGAKSGYTF. The CDR3 bases are TGTGCCAGCAGCCTAGCGTCGGGGAGGGGAGCTAAGAGTGGCTACACCTTC.

Many counts were recorded for this clonotype. The rearrangement uses TRBV20-1 and TRBJ2-7; tentative D call: TRBD1 (5 bases). Trimming stripped 3 bases from V and 3 bases from J, with 15 bases between. Germline V gene data show CDR1 as DFQATT and CDR2 as SNEGSKA (reference sequence). The CDR3 totals 14 residues. CDR3 nucleotide sequence: TGCAGTGCTAGTGGCCAGGGTCTCGGCTACGAGCAGTACTTC. Its protein is CSASGQGLGYEQYF.

This clonotype was counted a few times. The chain recombines TRBV7-2 with TRBJ2-7; no firm D call. The germline CDR1 and CDR2 sequences are SGHTA and FQGNSA. The CDR3 runs 14 residues. The V and J ends lost 7 bases and 3 bases respectively, with 16 bases between them. In nucleotides, the CDR3 is TGTGCCAGCACCCTCTTCTTCCCTGGCTACGAGCAGTACTTC. Residues: CASTLFFPGYEQYF.

This chain joins TRBV2 and TRBJ2-2, with 13 bases that match TRBD2. J was trimmed by 5 bases and V by 6 bases; bases with no gene match: 3. Germline CDR1 is SNHLY and CDR2 is FYNNEI. The CDR3 has 15 residues. CDR3 nucleotides: TGTGCCAGCAGAGGACTAGCGGGAGAAACCGGGGAGCTGTTTTTT. This encodes CASRGLAGETGELFF.

Only a few counts were recorded for this clonotype. The chain carries TRBV27 and TRBJ2-2; D is possibly TRBD1 (6 bases). The CDR3 is made up of 13 amino acids. The germline CDR1 and CDR2 sequences are MNHEY and SMNVEV (reference sequence). V lost 11 bases and J lost 7, with 17 bases in between. The CDR3 sequence is CAASRGSGGELFF. The CDR3 bases are TGTGCCGCAAGTAGGGGGTCGGGCGGGGAGCTGTTTTTT.

V is TRBV4-3 and J is TRBJ1-2, with D possibly TRBD1 on 6 matching bases. The CDR3 length is 13 residues. Germline assignment: CDR1 LGHNA and CDR2 YSLEER. The V gene lost 6 bases and the J gene lost 4 bases, with 12 bases spanning the gap. CDR3 bases: TGCGCCAGCAGACGAACGGGGGCCTATGGCTACACCTTC. Translating it yields CASRRTGAYGYTF.

This clonotype was detected a few times. The chain has TRBV7-2 and TRBJ2-5; D ambiguous. V shed 5 bases and J shed 4 bases, with 5 bases lying between them. Per germline, CDR1 SGHTA and CDR2 FQGNSA. The CDR3 is made up of 11 amino acids. The CDR3 sequence is CASSRSETQYF. The CDR3 DNA reads as TGTGCCAGCAGCCGATCAGAGACCCAGTACTTC.

This clonotype showed up many times. V and J are TRBV7-3 and TRBJ2-1; perhaps TRBD2 as D (5 bases). CDR1 is SGHTA and CDR2 is FQGTGA in the germline V gene. The CDR3 has 16 residues. V lost 3 bases to trimming and J lost 4 bases, with 16 bases between them. The CDR3 DNA is TGTGCCAGCAGCTTTTTTCTGGGAGTGCGGTACAATGAGCAGTTCTTC. Translation: CASSFFLGVRYNEQFF.